This TCR beta chain originates from a study of Ad26.COV2.S vaccination and SARS-CoV-2 variants. In the study overall: Administration of Ad26.COV2.S was intramuscular, either once or twice 56 days apart. Overall study results and limits: Breadth, reportedly substantial, characterized the spike-specific CD8+ and CD4+ T cell responses after vaccination.

Profiling relied on immunoSEQ multiplex PCR, and the TCRdb table lists in-frame clones only, not all of them. Of 350,000 to 450,000 clones listed, roughly 80% are singletons. The treatment denotes: over 15 received Ad26.COV2.S at low or high dose, single or two shots; 5 received placebo; per-sample allocation not given. Day 63 following the first vaccine or placebo injection was when the samples were taken. From germline, CDR1 is LNHDA and CDR2 SQIVND (reference sequence). This CDR3 contains 14 residues. V gave up 5 bases and J gave up 2 bases; unmatched junction bases: 6. As regards this clone: Its target is unknown.

This TCR derives from a person aged 18 to 65 who received the Ad26.COV2.S COVID-19 vaccine or a placebo. The sequenced sample was peripheral blood, obtained in a trial of Ad26.COV2.S vaccine versus placebo. The chain couples TRBV19 to TRBJ2-7, with 7 bases lining up with TRBD2. CDR3 sequence (DNA): TGTGCCAGTAGTGAACAGCGGGGAACCTACGAGCAGTACTTC. This encodes CASSEQRGTYEQYF.